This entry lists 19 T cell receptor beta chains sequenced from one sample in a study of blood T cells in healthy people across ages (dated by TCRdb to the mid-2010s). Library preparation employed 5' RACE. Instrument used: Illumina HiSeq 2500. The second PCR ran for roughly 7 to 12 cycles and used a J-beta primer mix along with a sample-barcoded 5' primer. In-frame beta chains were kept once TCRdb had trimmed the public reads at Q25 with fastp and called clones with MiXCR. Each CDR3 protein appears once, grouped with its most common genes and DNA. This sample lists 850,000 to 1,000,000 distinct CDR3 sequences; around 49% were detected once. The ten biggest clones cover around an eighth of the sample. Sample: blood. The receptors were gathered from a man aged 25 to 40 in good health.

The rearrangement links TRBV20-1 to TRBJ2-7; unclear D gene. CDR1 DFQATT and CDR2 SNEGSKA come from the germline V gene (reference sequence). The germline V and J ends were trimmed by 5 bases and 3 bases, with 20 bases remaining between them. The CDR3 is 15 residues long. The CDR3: CSAGETRPRSYEQYF. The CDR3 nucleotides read TGCAGTGCTGGGGAAACGCGACCAAGGAGCTACGAGCAGTACTTC.

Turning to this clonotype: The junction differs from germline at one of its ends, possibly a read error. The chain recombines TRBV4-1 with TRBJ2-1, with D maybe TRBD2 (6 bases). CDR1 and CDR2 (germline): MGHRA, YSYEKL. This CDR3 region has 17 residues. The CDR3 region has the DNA TGCGCCAGCAGCCAGAGTTATGGAGGGAGCTCCTACAATGAGCGGTTCTTC. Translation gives CASSQSYGGSSYNERFF.

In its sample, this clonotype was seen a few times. The CDR3 DNA follows: TGTGCCAGCAGCTTAGCGGGGCGGGGGTCAGATACGCAGTATTTT. Translation: CASSLAGRGSDTQYF. The genes are TRBV7-9 and TRBJ2-3, with TRBD2 matching over 7 bases. The V and J ends lost 0 bases and 4 bases, in that order; junction bases with no gene match: 4. Looked up from germline, CDR1 is SEHNR and CDR2 is FQNEAQ (reference sequence). There are 15 residues in the CDR3. Using reference TRBV7-9 and TRBJ2-3 for the parts outside the CDR3, the full variable domain is DTGVSQNPRHKITKRGQNVTFRCDPISEHNRLYWYRQTLGQGPEFLTYFQNEAQLEKSRLLSDRFSAERPKGSFSTLEIQRTEQGDSAMYLCASSLAGRGSDTQYFGPGTRLTVL.

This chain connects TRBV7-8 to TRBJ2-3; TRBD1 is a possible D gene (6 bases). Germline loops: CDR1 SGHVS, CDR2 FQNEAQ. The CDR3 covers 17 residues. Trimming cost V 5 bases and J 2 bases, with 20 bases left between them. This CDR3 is CASSEQGPAETTDTQYF. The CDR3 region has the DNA TGTGCCAGCAGCGAACAGGGACCAGCGGAGACCACAGATACGCAGTATTTT. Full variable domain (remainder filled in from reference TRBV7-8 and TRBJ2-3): GAGVSQSPRYKVAKRGQDVALRCDPISGHVSLFWYQQALGQGPEFLTYFQNEAQLDKSGLPSDRFFAERPEGSVSTLKIQRTQQEDSAVYLCASSEQGPAETTDTQYFGPGTRLTVL.

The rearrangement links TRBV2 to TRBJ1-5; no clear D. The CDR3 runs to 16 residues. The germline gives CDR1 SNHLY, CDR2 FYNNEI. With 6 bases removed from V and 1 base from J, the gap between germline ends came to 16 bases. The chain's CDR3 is CASSPDSGWSNQPQHF. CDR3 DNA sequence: TGTGCCAGCAGCCCGGACTCAGGTTGGAGCAATCAGCCCCAGCATTTT.

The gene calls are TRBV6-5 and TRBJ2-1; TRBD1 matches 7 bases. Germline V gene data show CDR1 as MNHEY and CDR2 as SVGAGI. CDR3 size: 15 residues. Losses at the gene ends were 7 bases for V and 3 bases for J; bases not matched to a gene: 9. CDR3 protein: CASTKDRANYNEQFF. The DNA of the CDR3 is TGTGCCAGCACCAAAGACAGGGCAAACTACAATGAGCAGTTCTTC.

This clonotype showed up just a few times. Here the CDR3 reads CSATRLAGGPGNEQFF. DNA of the CDR3: TGCAGTGCTACCCGACTAGCGGGGGGGCCGGGCAATGAGCAGTTCTTC. V gene TRBV20-1 combines with J gene TRBJ2-1; 14 nucleotides agree with TRBD2. The length of the CDR3 is 16 residues. V shed 4 bases and J 6 bases; nucleotides not matched to a gene: 8. CDR1 is DFQATT and CDR2 is SNEGSKA in the germline V gene (reference sequence).

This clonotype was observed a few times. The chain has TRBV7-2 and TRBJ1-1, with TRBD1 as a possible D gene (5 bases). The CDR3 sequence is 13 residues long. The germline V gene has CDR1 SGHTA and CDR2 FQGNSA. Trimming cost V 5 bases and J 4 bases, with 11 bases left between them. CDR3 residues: CASSDPGSTEAFF. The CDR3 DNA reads TGTGCCAGCAGCGATCCAGGGAGCACTGAAGCTTTCTTT.

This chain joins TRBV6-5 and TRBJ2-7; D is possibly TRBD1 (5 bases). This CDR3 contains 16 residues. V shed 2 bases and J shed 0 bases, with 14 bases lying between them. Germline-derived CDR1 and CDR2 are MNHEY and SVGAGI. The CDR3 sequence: CASSYGRAGLSYEQYF. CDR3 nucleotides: TGTGCCAGCAGTTACGGTAGGGCAGGGCTCTCCTACGAGCAGTACTTC.

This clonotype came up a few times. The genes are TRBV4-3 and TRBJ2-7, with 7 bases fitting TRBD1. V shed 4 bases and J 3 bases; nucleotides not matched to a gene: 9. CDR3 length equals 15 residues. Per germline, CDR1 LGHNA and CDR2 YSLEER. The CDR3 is CASSPYRGSVYEQYF. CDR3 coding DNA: TGCGCCAGCAGCCCCTACAGGGGCTCCGTCTACGAGCAGTACTTC.

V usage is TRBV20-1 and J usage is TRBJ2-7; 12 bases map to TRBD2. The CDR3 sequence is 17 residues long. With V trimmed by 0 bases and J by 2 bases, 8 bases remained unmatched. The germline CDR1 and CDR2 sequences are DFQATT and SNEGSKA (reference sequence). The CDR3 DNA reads TGCAGTGCTAGAGATAGGACTAGCGGGGACCGAACCTACGAGCAGTACTTC. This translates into CSARDRTSGDRTYEQYF.

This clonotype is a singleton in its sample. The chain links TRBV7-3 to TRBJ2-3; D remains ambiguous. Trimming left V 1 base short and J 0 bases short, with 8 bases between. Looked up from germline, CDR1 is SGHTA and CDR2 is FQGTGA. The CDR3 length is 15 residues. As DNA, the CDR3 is TGTGCCAGCAGCTTAATACGGGCTAGCACAGATACGCAGTATTTT. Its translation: CASSLIRASTDTQYF. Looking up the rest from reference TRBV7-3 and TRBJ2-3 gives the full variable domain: GAGVSQTPSNKVTEKGKYVELRCDPISGHTALYWYRQSLGQGPEFLIYFQGTGAADDSGLPNDRFFAVRPEGSVSTLKIQRTERGDSAVYLCASSLIRASTDTQYFGPGTRLTVL.

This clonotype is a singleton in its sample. The CDR3, as DNA: TGTGCCAGCAGTAACTTGGGGGACTCTCTCAATGAGCAGTTCTTC. The encoded protein is CASSNLGDSLNEQFF. V gene TRBV21-1 combines with J gene TRBJ2-1. TRBV21-1 is classified as a pseudogene. This CDR3 is 15 amino acids long.

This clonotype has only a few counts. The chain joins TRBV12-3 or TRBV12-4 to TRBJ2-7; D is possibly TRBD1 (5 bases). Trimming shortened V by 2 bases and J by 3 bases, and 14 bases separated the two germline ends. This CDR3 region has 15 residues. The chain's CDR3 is CASSLFDSDNYEQYF. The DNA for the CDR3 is TGTGCCAGCAGTTTATTCGACAGCGATAACTACGAGCAGTACTTC.

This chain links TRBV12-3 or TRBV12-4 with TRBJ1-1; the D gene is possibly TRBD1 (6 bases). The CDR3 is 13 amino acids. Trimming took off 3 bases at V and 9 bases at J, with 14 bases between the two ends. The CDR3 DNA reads TGTGCCAGCAGTTTCAGGGGCCTCGGTAAAGCTTTCTTT. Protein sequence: CASSFRGLGKAFF.

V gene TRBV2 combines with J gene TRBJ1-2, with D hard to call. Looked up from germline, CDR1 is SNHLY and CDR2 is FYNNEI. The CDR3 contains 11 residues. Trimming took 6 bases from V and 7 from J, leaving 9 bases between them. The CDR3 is CASSPMGGYTF. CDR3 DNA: TGTGCCAGCAGCCCCATGGGTGGCTACACCTTC.

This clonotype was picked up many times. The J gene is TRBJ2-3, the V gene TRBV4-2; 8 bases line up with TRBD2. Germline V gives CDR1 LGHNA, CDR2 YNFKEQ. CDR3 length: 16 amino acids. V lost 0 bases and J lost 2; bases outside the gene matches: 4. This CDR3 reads CASSQDLGGATDTQYF. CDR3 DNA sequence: TGTGCCAGCAGCCAAGATCTCGGGGGGGCCACAGATACGCAGTATTTT.

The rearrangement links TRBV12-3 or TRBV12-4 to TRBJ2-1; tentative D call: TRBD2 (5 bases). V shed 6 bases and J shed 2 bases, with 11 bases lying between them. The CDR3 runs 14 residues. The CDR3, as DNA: TGTGCCAGCAGCCCCCGGGGTACCTACAATGAGCAGTTCTTC. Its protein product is CASSPRGTYNEQFF.

The CDR3 bases are TGTGCCATCAGTGGTCAAAGGGGGGAGAATGAGCAGTTCTTC. Amino acid sequence: CAISGQRGENEQFF. The chain uses TRBV10-3 and TRBJ2-1; D possibly matches TRBD1 or TRBD2 (6 bases each). The length of the CDR3 is 14 residues. Per the germline V gene, CDR1 is ENHRY and CDR2 is SYGVKD. V was trimmed by 4 bases and J by 7 bases, leaving 14 bases between them.